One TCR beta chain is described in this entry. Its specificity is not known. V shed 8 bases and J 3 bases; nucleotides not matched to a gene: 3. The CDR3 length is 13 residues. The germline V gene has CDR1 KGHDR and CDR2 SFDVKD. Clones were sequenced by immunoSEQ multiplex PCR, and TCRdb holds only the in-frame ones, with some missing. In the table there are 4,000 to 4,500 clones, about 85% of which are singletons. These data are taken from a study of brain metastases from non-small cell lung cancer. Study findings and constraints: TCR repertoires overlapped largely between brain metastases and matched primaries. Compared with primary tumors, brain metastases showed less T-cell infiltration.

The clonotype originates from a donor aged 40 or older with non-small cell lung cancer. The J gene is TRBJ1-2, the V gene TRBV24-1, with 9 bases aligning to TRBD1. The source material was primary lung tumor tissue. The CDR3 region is CATTQGADYGYTF. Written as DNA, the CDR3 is TGTGCCACCACACAGGGGGCAGACTATGGCTACACCTTC.